This record covers a single T cell receptor beta chain. Its antigen is undetermined. CDR3 length: 13 residues. The V segment lost 4 bases and the J segment 2 bases; nucleotides outside the gene matches: 2. Germline CDR1 is GTSNPN and CDR2 is SVGIG (reference sequence). This entry comes from a study of CD8+ T cells in alopecia areata. About the study: Among treated patients, oral tofacitinib was administered at 5 to 10 mg twice daily. Scoring of treated patients' severity used the percentage of affected scalp area.

Study outcomes and limitations: Given one nonresponder, whether baseline CD8+ expansion relates to response remains uncertain. Many of the expanded lesional clones endured in scalp and blood while on tofacitinib.

In each case, RNA was isolated and then reverse transcribed into cDNA as the sequencing template. Sequenced by immunoSEQ multiplex PCR; TCRdb stores in-frame clones only, minus some. The sample shows around 110,000 clones, roughly 55% of them seen only once. Stated treatment: oral pan-JAK inhibitor, 5-10 mg twice daily. This chain uses TRBV30 with TRBJ2-3; 8 positions match TRBD2. The sample in question was CD8+ T cells sorted from blood, obtained at week 24, from a patient treated with tofacitinib. The receptor's source is a human donor with alopecia areata. This chain's CDR3 is CAWTLAATDTQYF. The CDR3 nucleotides read TGTGCCTGGACACTAGCGGCCACAGATACGCAGTATTTT.